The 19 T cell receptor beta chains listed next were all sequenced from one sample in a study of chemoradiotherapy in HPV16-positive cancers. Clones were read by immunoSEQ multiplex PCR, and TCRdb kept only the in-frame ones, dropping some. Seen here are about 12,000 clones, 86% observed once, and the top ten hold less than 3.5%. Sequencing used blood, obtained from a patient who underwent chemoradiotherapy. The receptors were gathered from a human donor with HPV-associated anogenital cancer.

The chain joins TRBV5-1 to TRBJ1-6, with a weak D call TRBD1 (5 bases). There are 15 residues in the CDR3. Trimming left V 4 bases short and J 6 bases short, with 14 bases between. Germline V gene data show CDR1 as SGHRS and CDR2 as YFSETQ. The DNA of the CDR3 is TGCGCCAGCAGCCTTTACCAGGGAGGTAATTCACCCCTCCACTTT. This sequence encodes CASSLYQGGNSPLHF.

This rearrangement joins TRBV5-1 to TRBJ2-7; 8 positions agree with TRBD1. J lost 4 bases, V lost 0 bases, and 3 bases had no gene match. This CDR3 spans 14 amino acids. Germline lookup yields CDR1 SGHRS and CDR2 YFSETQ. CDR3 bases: TGCGCCAGCAGCTTGGGAGGACAGGGTTACGAGCAGTACTTC. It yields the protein CASSLGGQGYEQYF. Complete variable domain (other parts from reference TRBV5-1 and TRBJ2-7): KAGVTQTPRYLIKTRGQQVTLSCSPISGHRSVSWYQQTPGQGLQFLFEYFSETQRNKGNFPGRFSGRQFSNSRSEMNVSTLELGDSALYLCASSLGGQGYEQYFGPGTRLTVT.

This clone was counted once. The CDR3 sequence: CASSQQGAGEKLFF. As DNA, the CDR3 is TGTGCCAGCAGTCAACAGGGTGCGGGGGAAAAACTGTTTTTT. This sequence joins TRBV5-6 and TRBJ1-4, with D tentatively TRBD1 (6 bases). Germline values: CDR1 SGHDT, CDR2 YYEEEE. V was shortened by 5 bases and J by 8 bases, with 16 bases between the two germline ends. The CDR3 length is 14 residues.

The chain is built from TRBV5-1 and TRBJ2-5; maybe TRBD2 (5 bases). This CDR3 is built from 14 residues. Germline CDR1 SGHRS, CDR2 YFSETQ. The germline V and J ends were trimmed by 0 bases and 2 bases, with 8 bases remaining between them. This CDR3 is CASSLGSGQETQYF. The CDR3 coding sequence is TGCGCCAGCAGCTTGGGATCGGGGCAAGAGACCCAGTACTTC.

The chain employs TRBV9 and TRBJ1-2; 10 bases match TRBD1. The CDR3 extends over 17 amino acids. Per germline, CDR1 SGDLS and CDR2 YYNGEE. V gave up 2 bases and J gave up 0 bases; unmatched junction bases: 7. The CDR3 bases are TGTGCCAGCAGCGTCGGGGGACAGGGGTCCCCTAACTATGGCTACACCTTC. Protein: CASSVGGQGSPNYGYTF.

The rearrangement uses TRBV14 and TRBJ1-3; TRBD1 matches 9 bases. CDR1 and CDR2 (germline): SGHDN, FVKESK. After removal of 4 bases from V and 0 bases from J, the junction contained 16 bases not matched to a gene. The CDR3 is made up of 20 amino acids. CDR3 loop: CASSLQGQGLIFYSGNTIYF. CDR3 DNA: TGTGCCAGCAGCCTCCAGGGACAGGGACTTATTTTTTACTCTGGAAACACCATATATTTT.

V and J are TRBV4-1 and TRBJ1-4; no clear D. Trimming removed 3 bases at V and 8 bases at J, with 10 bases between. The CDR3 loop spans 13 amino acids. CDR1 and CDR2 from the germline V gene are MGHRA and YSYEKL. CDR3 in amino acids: CASSQLTQEKLFF. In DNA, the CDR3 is TGCGCCAGCAGCCAGCTCACCCAAGAAAAACTGTTTTTT.

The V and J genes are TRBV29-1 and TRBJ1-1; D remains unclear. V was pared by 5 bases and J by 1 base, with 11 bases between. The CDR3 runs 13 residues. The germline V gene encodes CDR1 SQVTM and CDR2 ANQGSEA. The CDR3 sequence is CSVNAGRNTEAFF. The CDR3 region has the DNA TGCAGCGTTAACGCAGGACGGAACACTGAAGCTTTCTTT.

The CDR3 protein is CASSLGGGSRVTASGYTF. CDR3 bases: TGTGCCAGCAGCTTAGGCGGGGGAAGCAGGGTAACGGCCTCGGGCTACACCTTC. The V call is TRBV7-6, the J call TRBJ1-2; D might be TRBD1 (5 bases). V was trimmed by 1 base and J by 8 bases, leaving 26 bases between them. The CDR3 runs to 18 residues. Germline CDR1 SGHVS, CDR2 FNYEAQ. The entire variable domain, with the rest obtained from reference TRBV7-6 and TRBJ1-2, is as follows: GAGVSQSPRYKVTKRGQDVALRCDPISGHVSLYWYRQALGQGPEFLTYFNYEAQQDKSGLPNDRFSAERPEGSISTLTIQRTEQRDSAMYRCASSLGGGSRVTASGYTFGSGTRLTVV.

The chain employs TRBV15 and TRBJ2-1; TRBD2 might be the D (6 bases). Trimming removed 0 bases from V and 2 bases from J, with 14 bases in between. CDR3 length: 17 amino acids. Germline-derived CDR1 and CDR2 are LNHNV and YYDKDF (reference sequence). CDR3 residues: CATSRDLRRGTYNEQFF. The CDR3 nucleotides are TGTGCCACCAGCAGAGACCTCAGACGGGGGACCTACAATGAGCAGTTCTTC.

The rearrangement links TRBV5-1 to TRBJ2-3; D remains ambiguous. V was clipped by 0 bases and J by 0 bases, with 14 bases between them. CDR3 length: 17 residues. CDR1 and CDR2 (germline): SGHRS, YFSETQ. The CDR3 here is CASSLAPAATSTDTQYF. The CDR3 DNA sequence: TGCGCCAGCAGCTTGGCCCCCGCGGCGACTAGCACAGATACGCAGTATTTT.

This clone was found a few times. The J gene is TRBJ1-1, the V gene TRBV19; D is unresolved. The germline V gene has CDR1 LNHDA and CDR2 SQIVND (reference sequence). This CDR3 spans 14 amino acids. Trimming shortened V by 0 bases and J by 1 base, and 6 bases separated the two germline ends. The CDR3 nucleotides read TGTGCCAGTAGTATAGATGGCGGGAACACTGAAGCTTTCTTT. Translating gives CASSIDGGNTEAFF.

CDR3 DNA: TGCGCCAGCAGCGGGGGGCGACTAGCGGGACAAGAGACCCAGTACTTC. This encodes CASSGGRLAGQETQYF. This rearrangement joins TRBV5-1 to TRBJ2-5, with TRBD2 matching 11 bases. Germline CDR1 is SGHRS and CDR2 is YFSETQ. The CDR3 contains 16 residues. Unmatched junction bases numbered 7, after V lost 4 bases and J lost 2 bases.

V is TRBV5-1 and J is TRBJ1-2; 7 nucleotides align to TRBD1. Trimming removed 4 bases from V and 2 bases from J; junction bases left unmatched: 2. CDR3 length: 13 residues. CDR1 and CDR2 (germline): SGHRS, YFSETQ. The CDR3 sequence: CASSQDRNYGYTF. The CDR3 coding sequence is TGCGCCAGCAGCCAGGACAGGAACTATGGCTACACCTTC.

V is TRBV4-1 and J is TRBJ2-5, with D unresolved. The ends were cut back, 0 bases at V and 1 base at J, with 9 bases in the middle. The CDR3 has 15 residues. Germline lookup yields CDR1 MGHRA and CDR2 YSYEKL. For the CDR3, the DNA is TGCGCCAGCAGCCAAGATCCGCCCGGCCAAGAGACCCAGTACTTC. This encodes CASSQDPPGQETQYF.

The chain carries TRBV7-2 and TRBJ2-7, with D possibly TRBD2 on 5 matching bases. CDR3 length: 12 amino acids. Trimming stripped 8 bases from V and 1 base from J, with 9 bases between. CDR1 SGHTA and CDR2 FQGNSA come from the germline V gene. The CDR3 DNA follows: TGTGCCAGCGGAGCGGTATCCTACGAGCAGTACTTC. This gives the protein CASGAVSYEQYF.

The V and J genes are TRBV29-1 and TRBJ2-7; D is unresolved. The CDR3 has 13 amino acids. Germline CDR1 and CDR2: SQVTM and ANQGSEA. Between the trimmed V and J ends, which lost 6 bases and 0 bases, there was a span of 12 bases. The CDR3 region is CSVGHQLSYEQYF. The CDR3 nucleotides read TGCAGCGTAGGCCATCAGCTCTCCTACGAGCAGTACTTC.

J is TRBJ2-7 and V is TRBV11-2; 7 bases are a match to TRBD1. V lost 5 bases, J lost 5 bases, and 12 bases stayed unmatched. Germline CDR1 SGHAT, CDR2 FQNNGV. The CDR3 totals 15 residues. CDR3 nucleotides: TGTGCCAGCAGCGCGTACAGGGGAAGGGGCGACGAGCAGTACTTC. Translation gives CASSAYRGRGDEQYF.

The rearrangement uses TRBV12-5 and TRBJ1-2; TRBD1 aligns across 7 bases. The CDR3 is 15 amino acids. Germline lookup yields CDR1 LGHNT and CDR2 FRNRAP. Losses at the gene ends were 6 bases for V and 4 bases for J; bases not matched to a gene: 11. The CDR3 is CASGAWDSAIYGYTF. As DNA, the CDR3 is TGTGCTAGTGGGGCTTGGGACAGTGCAATCTATGGCTACACCTTC.